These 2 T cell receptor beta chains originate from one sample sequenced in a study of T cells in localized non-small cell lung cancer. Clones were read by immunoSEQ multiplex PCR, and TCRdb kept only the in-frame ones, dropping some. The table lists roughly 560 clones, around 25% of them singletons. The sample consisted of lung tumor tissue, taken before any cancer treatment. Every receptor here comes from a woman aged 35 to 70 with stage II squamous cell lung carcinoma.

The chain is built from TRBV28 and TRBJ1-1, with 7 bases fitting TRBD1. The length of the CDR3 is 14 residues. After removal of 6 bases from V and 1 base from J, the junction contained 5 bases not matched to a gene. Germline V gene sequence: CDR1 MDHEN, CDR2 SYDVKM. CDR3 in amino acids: CASSQGGQNTEAFF. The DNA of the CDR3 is TGTGCCAGCAGCCAGGGGGGCCAGAACACTGAAGCTTTCTTT.

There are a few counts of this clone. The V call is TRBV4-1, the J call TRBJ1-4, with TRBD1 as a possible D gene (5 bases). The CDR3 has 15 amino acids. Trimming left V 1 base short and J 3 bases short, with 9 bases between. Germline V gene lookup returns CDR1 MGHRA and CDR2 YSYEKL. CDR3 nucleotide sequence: TGCGCCAGCAGCCAAGCGGGGGGTGCTAATGAAAAACTGTTTTTT. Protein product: CASSQAGGANEKLFF.